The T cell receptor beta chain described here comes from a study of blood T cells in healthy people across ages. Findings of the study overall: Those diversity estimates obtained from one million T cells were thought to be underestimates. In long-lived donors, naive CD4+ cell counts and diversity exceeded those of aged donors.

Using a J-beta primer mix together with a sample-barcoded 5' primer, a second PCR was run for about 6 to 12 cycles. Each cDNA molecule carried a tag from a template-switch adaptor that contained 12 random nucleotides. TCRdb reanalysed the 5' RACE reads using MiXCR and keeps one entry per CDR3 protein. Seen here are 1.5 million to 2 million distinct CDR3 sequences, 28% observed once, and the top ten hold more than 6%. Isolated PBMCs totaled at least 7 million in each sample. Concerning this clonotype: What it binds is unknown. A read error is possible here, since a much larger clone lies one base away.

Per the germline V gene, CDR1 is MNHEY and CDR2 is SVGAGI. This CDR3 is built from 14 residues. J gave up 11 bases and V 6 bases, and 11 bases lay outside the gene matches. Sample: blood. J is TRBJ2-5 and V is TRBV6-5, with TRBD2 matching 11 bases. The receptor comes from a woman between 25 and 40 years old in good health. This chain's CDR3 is CASSLSSGGNEQYF. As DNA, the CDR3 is TGTGCCAGCAGCCTCTCTAGCGGGGGGAATGAGCAGTACTTC.